Presented here are 32 T cell receptor beta chains from one specimen sequenced in a study of CD8 T cells in ankylosing spondylitis. TCRdb re-derived calls from the 5' RACE reads in MiXCR, one entry per CDR3 protein. The top ten hold 15% to 20% of the sample, which has about 200,000 distinct CDR3 sequences, roughly 12% seen once. Sample: blood, either unsorted or a sorted T cell fraction (not recorded which). All receptors derive from a male donor with ankylosing spondylitis or in good health (not recorded which).

The chain uses TRBV7-9 and TRBJ2-1, with D possibly TRBD2 on 5 matching bases. The ends were cut back, 7 bases at V and 4 bases at J, with 11 bases in the middle. Per germline, CDR1 SEHNR and CDR2 FQNEAQ (reference sequence). The CDR3 runs 13 residues. The CDR3 loop reads CASTLGGYNEQFF. DNA for the CDR3: TGTGCCAGCACCTTGGGCGGGTACAATGAGCAGTTCTTC.

The table lists this clonotype with a few counts. This sequence joins TRBV20-1 and TRBJ2-7; D is undetermined. Germline V gene data show CDR1 as DFQATT and CDR2 as SNEGSKA (reference sequence). Deletions cut 2 bases from V and 3 bases from J, with 5 bases between. This CDR3 contains 11 residues. Here the CDR3 DNA reads TGCAGTGCTAGACTGGGCTACGAGCAGTACTTC. As protein: CSARLGYEQYF.

This chain links TRBV5-6 with TRBJ2-7, with TRBD2 matching over 11 bases. V lost 6 bases and J lost 5; bases outside the gene matches: 7. The CDR3 contains 14 residues. Germline CDR1 and CDR2: SGHDT and YYEEEE. Here the CDR3 DNA reads TGTGCCAGCACCTTACTAGCGGGAGAGCACGAGCAGTACTTC. Translating gives CASTLLAGEHEQYF.

This chain uses TRBV20-1 with TRBJ2-2; 7 nucleotides line up with TRBD2. V was clipped by 1 base and J by 4 bases; unmatched bases: 15. The CDR3 is 18 residues long. Germline CDR1 DFQATT, CDR2 SNEGSKA (reference sequence). The CDR3 spells CSARGSPSAGERTGELFF. In DNA form, the CDR3 reads TGCAGTGCTAGAGGCTCCCCCTCGGCGGGAGAACGCACCGGGGAGCTGTTTTTT.

J is TRBJ2-1 and V is TRBV9; D possibly corresponds to TRBD2 (6 bases). Trimming removed 2 bases from V and 6 bases from J, with 15 bases in between. Germline V CDR1 and CDR2: SGDLS, YYNGEE. This CDR3 spans 15 amino acids. The CDR3 loop reads CASSVAGTPPNEQFF. For the CDR3, the DNA is TGTGCCAGCAGCGTGGCAGGGACTCCCCCCAATGAGCAGTTCTTC.

The rearrangement links TRBV20-1 to TRBJ2-7; TRBD2 agrees at 10 bases. This CDR3 is 15 amino acids long. Germline V gives CDR1 DFQATT, CDR2 SNEGSKA (reference sequence). The trim removed 0 bases at V and 3 bases at J, leaving 5 bases unmatched. The DNA of the CDR3 is TGCAGTGCTAGAGATAGCGGGGGGACTTTCTACGAGCAGTACTTC. It translates to CSARDSGGTFYEQYF.

The chain has TRBV6-2 or TRBV6-3 and TRBJ2-1; 15 positions agree with TRBD2. Germline V gene lookup returns CDR1 MNHEY and CDR2 SVGEGT. Trimming at V came to 5 bases and at J to 8 bases, leaving 10 bases not matched to a gene. The CDR3 has 17 amino acids. The CDR3 DNA reads TGTGCCAGCAGTGAGGGACTAGCGGGGGGCCCGGGGGATGAGCAGTTCTTC. Its translation: CASSEGLAGGPGDEQFF.

A few counts support this clonotype. The chain uses TRBV27 and TRBJ2-1; D is unclear. CDR1 and CDR2 (germline): MNHEY, SMNVEV (reference sequence). The CDR3 runs to 13 residues. V was shortened by 3 bases and J by 6 bases, with 9 bases between the two germline ends. CDR3 residues: CASSLGSRNEQFF. For the CDR3, the DNA is TGTGCCAGCAGTTTGGGTAGCCGCAATGAGCAGTTCTTC.

This clonotype was counted ten times or more. The genes are TRBV9 and TRBJ1-1, with D unresolved. This CDR3 comprises 15 residues. Trimming shortened V by 3 bases and J by 1 base, and 13 bases separated the two germline ends. Germline assignment: CDR1 SGDLS and CDR2 YYNGEE. The CDR3 loop reads CASSDRWGGNTEAFF. DNA of the CDR3: TGTGCCAGCAGCGACCGTTGGGGAGGGAACACTGAAGCTTTCTTT.

On this clonotype itself: At one end the junction does not follow the germline gene, possibly because of a read error. The chain links TRBV11-2 to TRBJ2-1; D not certain. The CDR3 runs to 13 residues. The germline V gene encodes CDR1 SGHAT and CDR2 FQNNGV. CDR3 residues: CASSLDGRDEQFF. The CDR3 bases are TGTGCCAGCAGCCTAGACGGAAGGGATGAGCAGTTCTTC.

This rearrangement joins TRBV5-1 to TRBJ1-1, with a weak D call TRBD1 (6 bases). Germline V gives CDR1 SGHRS, CDR2 YFSETQ. The CDR3 is made up of 15 amino acids. The ends were cut back, 3 bases at V and 0 bases at J, with 12 bases in the middle. Here the CDR3 reads CASSSPGQLNTEAFF. The CDR3 DNA follows: TGCGCCAGCAGCTCGCCGGGACAACTGAACACTGAAGCTTTCTTT.

The chain uses TRBV7-9 and TRBJ2-5, with 9 bases identical to TRBD2. The trim removed 0 bases at V and 4 bases at J, leaving 6 bases unmatched. The CDR3 is 16 amino acids. Germline V gene lookup returns CDR1 SEHNR and CDR2 FQNEAQ (reference sequence). The CDR3 loop reads CASSLAASGVGETQYF. For the CDR3, the DNA is TGTGCCAGCAGCTTAGCTGCTAGCGGGGTCGGAGAGACCCAGTACTTC.

CDR3 nucleotide sequence: TGTGCCAGCAGTGATTTGGTACAGGGCTCCAATCAGCCCCAGCATTTT. Residues: CASSDLVQGSNQPQHF. V usage is TRBV2 and J usage is TRBJ1-5; maybe TRBD1 (6 bases). Looked up from germline, CDR1 is SNHLY and CDR2 is FYNNEI. The CDR3 is 16 residues long. The V end was cut by 3 bases, the J end by 3 bases, with 15 bases between.

This chain connects TRBV27 to TRBJ2-4, with D possibly being TRBD1 or TRBD2 (6 bases each). Per germline, CDR1 MNHEY and CDR2 SMNVEV (reference sequence). V was shortened by 3 bases and J by 4 bases, with 10 bases between the two germline ends. CDR3 size: 14 residues. The CDR3 DNA reads as TGTGCCAGCAGTTTCCAGGGGACTAAAAACATTCAGTACTTC. It encodes CASSFQGTKNIQYF.

This chain connects TRBV12-3 or TRBV12-4 to TRBJ2-1; 11 positions agree with TRBD2. The CDR3 spans 14 residues. J lost 8 bases, V lost 7 bases, and 7 bases had no gene match. The CDR3 protein is CASTPGLADHEQFF. The CDR3 DNA is TGTGCCAGCACCCCGGGACTAGCGGACCATGAGCAGTTCTTC.

This clonotype was detected ten times or more. The rearrangement uses TRBV5-1 and TRBJ1-2; D not certain. CDR1 is SGHRS, CDR2 YFSETQ, per germline. V lost 0 bases and J lost 0, with 12 bases in between. This CDR3 has 16 amino acids. CDR3 amino acids: CASSLGPGRANYGYTF. CDR3 sequence (DNA): TGCGCCAGCAGCTTGGGACCAGGAAGAGCTAACTATGGCTACACCTTC.

The V and J genes are TRBV6-1 and TRBJ2-3, with D perhaps assigned TRBD1 or TRBD2 (5 bases each). V dropped 4 bases and J dropped 2 bases, with 16 bases sitting between them. CDR1 and CDR2 from the germline V gene are MNHNS and SASEGT. The CDR3 contains 16 residues. CDR3 residues: CASSGDGTIFTDTQYF. CDR3 DNA: TGTGCCAGCAGTGGGGACGGAACAATATTCACAGATACGCAGTATTTT.

V gene TRBV11-2 combines with J gene TRBJ2-7, with 7 bases matching TRBD1. CDR1 is SGHAT, CDR2 FQNNGV, per germline. The trim removed 10 bases at V and 3 bases at J, leaving 9 bases unmatched. The length of the CDR3 is 13 residues. This CDR3 reads CATYRDSYYEQYF. CDR3 bases: TGTGCCACCTACCGGGACAGTTACTACGAGCAGTACTTC. Drawing the rest from reference TRBV11-2 and TRBJ2-7, the complete variable domain is EAGVAQSPRYKIIEKRQSVAFWCNPISGHATLYWYQQILGQGPKLLIQFQNNGVVDDSQLPKDRFSAERLKGVDSTLKIQPAKLEDSAVYLCATYRDSYYEQYFGPGTRLTVT.

This clonotype has only a few counts. The chain employs TRBV15 and TRBJ2-1; D might be TRBD2 (6 bases). V was pared by 0 bases and J by 3 bases, with 9 bases between. The CDR3 loop spans 15 amino acids. Germline V gene sequence: CDR1 LNHNV, CDR2 YYDKDF (reference sequence). The CDR3, as DNA: TGTGCCACCAGCAGAGACGGGGGACGCTACAATGAGCAGTTCTTC. Protein: CATSRDGGRYNEQFF.

A few counts support this clonotype. The CDR3 coding sequence is TGTGCCAGCAGCCCCAGACCACAGGGGCTCTTATTCTATGGCTACACCTTC. Translation: CASSPRPQGLLFYGYTF. The rearrangement uses TRBV27 and TRBJ1-2; 7 nucleotides agree with TRBD1. CDR3 size: 17 residues. Germline V gives CDR1 MNHEY, CDR2 SMNVEV (reference sequence). The V segment lost 6 bases and the J segment 4 bases; nucleotides outside the gene matches: 17.

This clonotype was seen ten or more times. J is TRBJ2-7 and V is TRBV29-1; D uncertain. CDR1 is SQVTM and CDR2 is ANQGSEA in the germline V gene. This CDR3 region has 12 residues. The V and J ends lost 0 bases and 4 bases respectively, with 7 bases between them. The CDR3, as DNA: TGCAGCGTTGAAGATTACGGATACGAGCAGTACTTC. Its protein is CSVEDYGYEQYF.

This clonotype has ten or more counts. A junction boundary mismatches the germline segment, possibly from a read error. The V and J genes are TRBV3-1 and TRBJ2-3; TRBD1 or TRBD2 may be the D gene (5 bases each). The CDR3 consists of 15 residues. Germline CDR1 reads LGHDT; CDR2 reads YNNKEL (reference sequence). The CDR3 region is CASSQGTASTDTQYF. Here the CDR3 DNA reads TGCGCCAGCAGTCAAGGGACGGCTAGCACAGATACGCAGTATTTT.

The chain recombines TRBV2 with TRBJ2-2; 7 positions match TRBD2. With 0 bases clipped from V and 6 bases from J, the junction kept 7 bases outside the gene matches. There are 16 residues in the CDR3. CDR1 is SNHLY, CDR2 FYNNEI, per germline. The CDR3 here is CASSEAGAGDAGELFF. As DNA, the CDR3 is TGTGCCAGCAGTGAAGCTGGCGCGGGAGACGCCGGGGAGCTGTTTTTT. Using reference TRBV2 and TRBJ2-2 for the parts outside the CDR3, the full variable domain is EPEVTQTPSHQVTQMGQEVILRCVPISNHLYFYWYRQILGQKVEFLVSFYNNEISEKSEIFDDQFSVERPDGSNFTLKIRSTKLEDSAMYFCASSEAGAGDAGELFFGEGSRLTVL.

This clonotype came up a few times. The chain recombines TRBV6-6 with TRBJ1-5; D is possibly TRBD1 (5 bases). Looked up from germline, CDR1 is MNHNY and CDR2 is SVGAGI (reference sequence). Trimming pared 5 bases from V and 4 bases from J, leaving 9 bases between. This CDR3 contains 13 residues. Written as DNA, the CDR3 is TGTGCCAGCAGTCACGGGGGTAATCAGCCCCAGCATTTT. Translated: CASSHGGNQPQHF.

J is TRBJ2-7 and V is TRBV4-1; D possibly matches TRBD1 or TRBD2 (6 bases each). Germline assignment: CDR1 MGHRA and CDR2 YSYEKL. V gave up 4 bases and J gave up 4 bases, with 20 bases separating them. This CDR3 region has 16 residues. CDR3 protein: CASSPGGQDYRYEQYF. For the CDR3, the DNA is TGCGCCAGCAGCCCCGGGGGCCAAGACTACCGATACGAGCAGTACTTC.

The V gene is TRBV20-1, the J gene TRBJ2-7; weak D call: TRBD2 (7 bases). V lost 5 bases to trimming and J lost 4 bases, with 18 bases between them. The CDR3 spans 14 residues. The germline V gene has CDR1 DFQATT and CDR2 SNEGSKA (reference sequence). The CDR3 DNA reads as TGCAGTGCTGGGAGGGGGGGCGATTTGTACGAGCAGTACTTC. It yields the protein CSAGRGGDLYEQYF.

The chain carries TRBV25-1 and TRBJ2-7; perhaps TRBD1 as D (5 bases). Germline V gene sequence: CDR1 MGHDK, CDR2 SYGVNS. Trimming pared 3 bases from V and 6 bases from J, leaving 12 bases between. The CDR3 runs to 13 residues. This CDR3 is CASSDGAWREQYF. CDR3 sequence (DNA): TGTGCCAGCAGTGATGGGGCCTGGCGCGAGCAGTACTTC.

This chain uses TRBV28 with TRBJ2-7; TRBD1 matches 9 bases. The CDR3 loop spans 16 amino acids. Germline V gives CDR1 MDHEN, CDR2 SYDVKM. Germline trimming cut 5 bases from V and 2 bases from J; bases unmatched to any gene: 10. The CDR3 here is CASSLLYDRGAYEQYF. The CDR3 nucleotides are TGTGCCAGCAGTCTATTATACGACAGGGGGGCCTACGAGCAGTACTTC.

This clonotype has a handful of counts. This sequence joins TRBV9 and TRBJ2-5; 9 bases match TRBD2. Germline V gene data show CDR1 as SGDLS and CDR2 as YYNGEE. V shed 3 bases and J 0 bases; nucleotides not matched to a gene: 6. The CDR3 spans 16 residues. The DNA for the CDR3 is TGTGCCAGCAGCGAAGGACTAGCGTTGTACCAAGAGACCCAGTACTTC. This gives the protein CASSEGLALYQETQYF.

This chain connects TRBV7-9 to TRBJ2-2; 13 bases map to TRBD2. The CDR3 totals 15 residues. Per germline, CDR1 SEHNR and CDR2 FQNEAQ (reference sequence). The junction had 5 bases not matched to a gene; V was cut back by 7 bases and J by 6 bases. The CDR3 DNA follows: TGTGCCAGCATCGCAACTAGCGGGGGGGCCGGGGAGCTGTTTTTT. Protein product: CASIATSGGAGELFF.

This chain joins TRBV7-9 and TRBJ1-1, with D perhaps TRBD1 (5 bases). Trimming pared 2 bases from V and 8 bases from J, leaving 15 bases between. The CDR3 runs to 14 residues. Germline values: CDR1 SEHNR, CDR2 FQNEAQ (reference sequence). CDR3 in amino acids: CASSLILGDTEAFF. In DNA, the CDR3 is TGTGCCAGCAGCTTAATCCTGGGGGATACGGAAGCTTTCTTT.

This sequence joins TRBV11-2 and TRBJ1-1; D might be TRBD1 (6 bases). Germline V gene sequence: CDR1 SGHAT, CDR2 FQNNGV. The V gene lost 3 bases and the J gene lost 5 bases, with 13 bases spanning the gap. CDR3 length: 14 residues. The CDR3 spells CASSLVGGQTEAFF. As DNA, the CDR3 is TGTGCCAGCAGCTTGGTGGGGGGCCAAACTGAAGCTTTCTTT.